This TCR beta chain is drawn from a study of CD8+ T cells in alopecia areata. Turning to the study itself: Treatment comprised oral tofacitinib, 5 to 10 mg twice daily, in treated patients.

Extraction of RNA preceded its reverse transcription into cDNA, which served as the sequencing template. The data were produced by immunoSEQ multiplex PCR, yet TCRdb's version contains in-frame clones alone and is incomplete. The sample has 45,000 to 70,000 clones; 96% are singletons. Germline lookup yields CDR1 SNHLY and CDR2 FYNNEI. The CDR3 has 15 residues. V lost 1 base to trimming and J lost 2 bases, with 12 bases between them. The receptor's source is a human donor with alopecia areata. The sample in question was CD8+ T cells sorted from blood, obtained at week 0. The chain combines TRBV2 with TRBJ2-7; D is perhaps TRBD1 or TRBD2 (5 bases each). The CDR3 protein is CASSEGGTTPYEQYF. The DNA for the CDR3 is TGTGCCAGCAGTGAAGGAGGGACGACCCCCTACGAGCAGTACTTC.